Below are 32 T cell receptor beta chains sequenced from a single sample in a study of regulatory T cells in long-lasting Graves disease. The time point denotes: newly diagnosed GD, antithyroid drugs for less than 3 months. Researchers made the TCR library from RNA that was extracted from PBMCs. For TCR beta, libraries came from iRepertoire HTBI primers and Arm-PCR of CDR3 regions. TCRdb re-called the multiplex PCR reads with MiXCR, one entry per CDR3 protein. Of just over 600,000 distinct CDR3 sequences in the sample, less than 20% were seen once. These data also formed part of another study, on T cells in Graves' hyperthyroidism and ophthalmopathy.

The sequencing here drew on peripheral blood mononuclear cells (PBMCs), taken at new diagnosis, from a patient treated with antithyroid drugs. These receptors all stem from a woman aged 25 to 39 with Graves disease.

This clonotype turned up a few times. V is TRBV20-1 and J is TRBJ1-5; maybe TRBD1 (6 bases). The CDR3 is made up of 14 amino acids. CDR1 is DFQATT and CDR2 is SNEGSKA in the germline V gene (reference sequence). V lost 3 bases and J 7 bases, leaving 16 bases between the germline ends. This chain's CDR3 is CSARVETGHQPQHF. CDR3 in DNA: TGCAGTGCTAGGGTGGAAACAGGGCACCAGCCCCAGCATTTT.

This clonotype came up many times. This CDR3 is CASSSSGRGDGYTF. For the CDR3, the DNA is TGTGCCAGCAGCTCTTCTGGAAGGGGCGACGGCTACACCTTC. The gene calls are TRBV7-2 and TRBJ1-2; possibly TRBD1 for D (5 bases). V was cut by 4 bases and J by 8 bases, with 17 bases left in between. The V gene's germline CDR1 is SGHTA and CDR2 FQGNSA. The CDR3 length is 14 residues.

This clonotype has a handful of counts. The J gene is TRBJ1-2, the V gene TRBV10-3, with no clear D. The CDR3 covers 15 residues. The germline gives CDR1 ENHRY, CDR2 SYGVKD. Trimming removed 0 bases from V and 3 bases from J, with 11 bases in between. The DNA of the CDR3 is TGTGCCATCAGTGAGTCAGGCAGAACATACTATGGCTACACCTTC. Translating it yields CAISESGRTYYGYTF.

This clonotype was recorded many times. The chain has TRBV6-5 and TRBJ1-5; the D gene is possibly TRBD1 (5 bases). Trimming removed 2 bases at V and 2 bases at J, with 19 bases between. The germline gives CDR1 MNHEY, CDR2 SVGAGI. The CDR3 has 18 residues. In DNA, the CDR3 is TGTGCCAGCAGTTACCCCGAACAGGACTTCGGGTGCAATCAGCCCCAGCATTTT. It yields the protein CASSYPEQDFGCNQPQHF.

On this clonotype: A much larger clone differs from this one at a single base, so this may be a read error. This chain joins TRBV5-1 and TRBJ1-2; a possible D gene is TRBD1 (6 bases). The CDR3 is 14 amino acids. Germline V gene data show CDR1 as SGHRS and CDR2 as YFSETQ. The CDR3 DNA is TGCGCCAGCAGCTTGTGGGGGCCCGACTATGACTACACCTTC. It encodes CASSLWGPDYDYTF.

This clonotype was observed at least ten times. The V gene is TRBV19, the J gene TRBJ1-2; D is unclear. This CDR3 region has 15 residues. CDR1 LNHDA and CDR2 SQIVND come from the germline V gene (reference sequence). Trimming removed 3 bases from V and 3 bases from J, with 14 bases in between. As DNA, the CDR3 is TGTGCCAGTAGTATTGGCAGTCACGGGGACTATGGCTACACCTTC. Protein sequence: CASSIGSHGDYGYTF.

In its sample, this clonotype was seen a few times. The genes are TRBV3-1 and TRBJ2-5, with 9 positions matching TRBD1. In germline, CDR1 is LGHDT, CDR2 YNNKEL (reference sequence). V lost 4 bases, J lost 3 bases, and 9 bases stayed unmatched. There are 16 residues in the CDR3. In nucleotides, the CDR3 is TGTGCCAGCAGCCCCTCCCTTGACAGGGGGAAAGAGACCCAGTACTTC. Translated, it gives CASSPSLDRGKETQYF.

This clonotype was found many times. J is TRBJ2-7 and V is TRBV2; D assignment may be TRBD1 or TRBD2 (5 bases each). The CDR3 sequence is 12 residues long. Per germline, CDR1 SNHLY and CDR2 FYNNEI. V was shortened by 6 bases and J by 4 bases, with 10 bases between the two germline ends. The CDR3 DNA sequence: TGTGCCAGCAGGGGGGATGTTTACGAGCAGTACTTC. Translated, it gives CASRGDVYEQYF.

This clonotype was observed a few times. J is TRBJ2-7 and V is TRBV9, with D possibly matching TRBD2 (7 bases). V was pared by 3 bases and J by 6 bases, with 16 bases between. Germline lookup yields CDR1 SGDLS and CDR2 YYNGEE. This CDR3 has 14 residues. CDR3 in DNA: TGTGCCAGCAGCGAGGGGGGGTCCGGGCCCGAGCAGTACTTC. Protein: CASSEGGSGPEQYF.

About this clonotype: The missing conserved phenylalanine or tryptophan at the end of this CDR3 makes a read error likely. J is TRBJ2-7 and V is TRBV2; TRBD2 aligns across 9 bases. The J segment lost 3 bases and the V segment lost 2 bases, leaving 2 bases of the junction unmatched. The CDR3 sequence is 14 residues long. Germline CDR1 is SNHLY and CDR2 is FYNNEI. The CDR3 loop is CASSELAGLYEQYL. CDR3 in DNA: TGTGCCAGCAGTGAACTAGCGGGGCTCTACGAGCAGTACCTC.

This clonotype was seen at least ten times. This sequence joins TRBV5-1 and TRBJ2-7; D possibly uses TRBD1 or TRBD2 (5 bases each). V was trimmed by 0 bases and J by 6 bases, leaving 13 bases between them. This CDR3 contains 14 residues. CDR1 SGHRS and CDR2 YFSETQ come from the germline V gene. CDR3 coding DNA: TGCGCCAGCAGCTTGGATGGGGGATCTTTCGAGCAGTACTTC. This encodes CASSLDGGSFEQYF.

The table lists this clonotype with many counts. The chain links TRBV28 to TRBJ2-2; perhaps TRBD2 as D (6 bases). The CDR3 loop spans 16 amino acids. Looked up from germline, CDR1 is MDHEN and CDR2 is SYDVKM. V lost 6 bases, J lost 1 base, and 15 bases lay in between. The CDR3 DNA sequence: TGTGCCAGCAGCTCCCCAGGAGGGGAGAACACCGGGGAGCTGTTTTTT. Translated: CASSSPGGENTGELFF. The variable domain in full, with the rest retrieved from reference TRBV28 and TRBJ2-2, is DVKVTQSSRYLVKRTGEKVFLECVQDMDHENMFWYRQDPGLGLRLIYFSYDVKMKEKGDIPEGYSVSREKKERFSLILESASTNQTSMYLCASSSPGGENTGELFFGEGSRLTVL.

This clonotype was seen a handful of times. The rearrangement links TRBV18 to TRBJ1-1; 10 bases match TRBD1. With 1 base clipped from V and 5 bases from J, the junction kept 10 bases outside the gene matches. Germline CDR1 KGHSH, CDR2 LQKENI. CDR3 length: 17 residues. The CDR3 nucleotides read TGTGCCAGCTCACCACTGGAGGCGACAGGGGGCCAGACTGAAGCTTTCTTT. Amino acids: CASSPLEATGGQTEAFF.

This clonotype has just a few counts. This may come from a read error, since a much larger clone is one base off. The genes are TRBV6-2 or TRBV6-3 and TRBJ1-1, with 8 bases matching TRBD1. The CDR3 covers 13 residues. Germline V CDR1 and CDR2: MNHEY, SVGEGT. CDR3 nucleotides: TGTGCCAGCAGCAACAGGGGGAACACTGAAGCTCTCTTT. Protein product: CASSNRGNTEALF.

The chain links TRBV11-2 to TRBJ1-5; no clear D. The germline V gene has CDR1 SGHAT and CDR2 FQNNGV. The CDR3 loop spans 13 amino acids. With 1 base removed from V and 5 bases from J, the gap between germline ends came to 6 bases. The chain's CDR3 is CASSLATYQPQHF. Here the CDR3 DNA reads TGTGCCAGCAGCTTAGCGACCTATCAGCCCCAGCATTTT. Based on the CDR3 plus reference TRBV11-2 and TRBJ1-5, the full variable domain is EAGVAQSPRYKIIEKRQSVAFWCNPISGHATLYWYQQILGQGPKLLIQFQNNGVVDDSQLPKDRFSAERLKGVDSTLKIQPAKLEDSAVYLCASSLATYQPQHFGDGTRLSIL.

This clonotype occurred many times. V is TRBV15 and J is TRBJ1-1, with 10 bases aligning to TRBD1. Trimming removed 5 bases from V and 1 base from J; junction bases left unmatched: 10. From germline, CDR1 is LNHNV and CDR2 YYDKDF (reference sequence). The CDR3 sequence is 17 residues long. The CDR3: CATSPTGQGRTNTEAFF. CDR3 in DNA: TGTGCCACCAGCCCAACGGGACAGGGGAGGACGAACACTGAAGCTTTCTTT.

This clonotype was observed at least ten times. CDR3: CASSLDRQDWDGYTF. The CDR3 nucleotides are TGTGCCAGCAGCTTAGATCGACAGGATTGGGATGGCTACACCTTC. V and J are TRBV11-2 and TRBJ1-2, with D maybe TRBD1 (6 bases). Per the germline V gene, CDR1 is SGHAT and CDR2 is FQNNGV. The CDR3 contains 15 residues. Trimming cost V 0 bases and J 6 bases, with 14 bases left between them.

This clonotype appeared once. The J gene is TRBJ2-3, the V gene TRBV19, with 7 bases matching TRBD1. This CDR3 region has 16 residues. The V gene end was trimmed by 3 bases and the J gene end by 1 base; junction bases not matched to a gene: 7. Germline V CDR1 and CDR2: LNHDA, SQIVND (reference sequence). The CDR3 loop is CASSITAGTGTDTQYF. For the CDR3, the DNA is TGTGCCAGTAGTATCACCGCCGGGACAGGCACAGATACGCAGTATTTT.

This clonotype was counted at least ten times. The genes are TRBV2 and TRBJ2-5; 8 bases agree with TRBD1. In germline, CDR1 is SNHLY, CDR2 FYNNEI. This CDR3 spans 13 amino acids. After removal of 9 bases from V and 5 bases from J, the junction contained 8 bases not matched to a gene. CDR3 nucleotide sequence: TGTGCCAGTGCCGGGACAGGAAGGGAGACCCAGTACTTC. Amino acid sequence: CASAGTGRETQYF.

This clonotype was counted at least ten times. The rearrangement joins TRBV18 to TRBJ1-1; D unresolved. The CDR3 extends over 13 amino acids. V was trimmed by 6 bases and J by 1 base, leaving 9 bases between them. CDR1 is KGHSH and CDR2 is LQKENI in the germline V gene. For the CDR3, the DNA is TGTGCCAGCTCGTCCCTCCAGAACACTGAAGCTTTCTTT. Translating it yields CASSSLQNTEAFF. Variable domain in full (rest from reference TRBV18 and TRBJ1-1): NAGVMQNPRHLVRRRGQEARLRCSPMKGHSHVYWYRQLPEEGLKFMVYLQKENIIDESGMPKERFSAEFPKEGPSILRIQQVVRGDSAAYFCASSSLQNTEAFFGQGTRLTVV.

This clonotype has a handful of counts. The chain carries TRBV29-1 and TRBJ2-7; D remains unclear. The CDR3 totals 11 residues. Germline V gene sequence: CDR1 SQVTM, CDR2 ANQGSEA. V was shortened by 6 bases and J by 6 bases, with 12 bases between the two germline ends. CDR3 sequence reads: CSVGSGREQYF. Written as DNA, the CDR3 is TGCAGCGTCGGAAGTGGGCGCGAGCAGTACTTC.

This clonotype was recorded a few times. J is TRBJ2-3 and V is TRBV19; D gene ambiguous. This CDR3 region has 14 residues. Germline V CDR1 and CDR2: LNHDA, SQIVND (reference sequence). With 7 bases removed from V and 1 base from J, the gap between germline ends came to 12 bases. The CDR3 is CASMRDWGTDTQYF. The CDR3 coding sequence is TGTGCCAGTATGCGTGACTGGGGCACAGATACGCAGTATTTT.

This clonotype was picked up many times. The CDR3 coding sequence is TGTGCCAGCAGTAATGAACAGGGTATCCAAGAGACCCAGTACTTC. Its translation is CASSNEQGIQETQYF. The chain joins TRBV5-5 to TRBJ2-5; D is perhaps TRBD1 (6 bases). The V end lost 5 bases, the J end lost 1 base, and 15 bases lay between the germline ends. Germline V gives CDR1 SGHKS, CDR2 YYEKEE (reference sequence). The CDR3 consists of 15 residues.

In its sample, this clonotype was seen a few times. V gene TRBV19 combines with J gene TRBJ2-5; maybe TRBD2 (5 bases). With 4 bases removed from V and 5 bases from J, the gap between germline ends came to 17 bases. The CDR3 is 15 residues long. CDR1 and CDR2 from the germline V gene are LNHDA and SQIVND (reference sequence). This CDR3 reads CASSTRREGGETQYF. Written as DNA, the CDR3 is TGTGCCAGTAGTACCCGCCGTGAGGGTGGGGAGACCCAGTACTTC. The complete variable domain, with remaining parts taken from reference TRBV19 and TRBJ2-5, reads DGGITQSPKYLFRKEGQNVTLSCEQNLNHDAMYWYRQDPGQGLRLIYYSQIVNDFQKGDIAEGYSVSREKKESFPLTVTSAQKNPTAFYLCASSTRREGGETQYFGPGTRLLVL.

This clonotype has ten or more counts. CDR3 coding DNA: TGTGCCAGCACACAGGGGGCTGGTGGCTACACCTTC. This codes for CASTQGAGGYTF. The J gene is TRBJ1-2, the V gene TRBV25-1, with 9 bases aligning to TRBD1. J gave up 7 bases and V 7 bases, and 4 bases lay outside the gene matches. Germline assignment: CDR1 MGHDK and CDR2 SYGVNS. The CDR3 is 12 residues long.

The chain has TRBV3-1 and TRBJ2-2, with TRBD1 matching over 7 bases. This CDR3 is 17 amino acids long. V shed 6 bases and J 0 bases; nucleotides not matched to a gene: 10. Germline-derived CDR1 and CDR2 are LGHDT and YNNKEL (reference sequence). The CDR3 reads CASSGRGNPPNTGELFF. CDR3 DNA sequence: TGTGCCAGCAGTGGCAGGGGGAACCCCCCGAACACCGGGGAGCTGTTTTTT.

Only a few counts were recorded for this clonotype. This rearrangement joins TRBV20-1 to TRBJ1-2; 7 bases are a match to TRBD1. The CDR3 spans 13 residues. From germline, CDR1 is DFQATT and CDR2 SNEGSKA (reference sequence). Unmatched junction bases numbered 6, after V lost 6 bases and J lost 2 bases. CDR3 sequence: CSAADRENYGYTF. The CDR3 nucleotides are TGCAGTGCCGCCGACAGGGAAAACTATGGCTACACCTTC.

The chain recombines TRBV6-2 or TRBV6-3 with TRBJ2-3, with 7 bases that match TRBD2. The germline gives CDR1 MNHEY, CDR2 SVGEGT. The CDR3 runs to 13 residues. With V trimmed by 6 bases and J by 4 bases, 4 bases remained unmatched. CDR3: CASSGRSADTQYF. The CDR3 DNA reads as TGTGCCAGCAGCGGGAGGAGTGCAGATACGCAGTATTTT.

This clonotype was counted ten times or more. Here the CDR3 reads CASSPGQGISIQYF. The CDR3 DNA follows: TGTGCCAGCAGTCCCGGACAGGGGATTAGCATTCAGTACTTC. J is TRBJ2-4 and V is TRBV2, with TRBD1 matching 9 bases. The V gene's germline CDR1 is SNHLY and CDR2 FYNNEI. CDR3 length equals 14 residues. J gave up 9 bases and V 5 bases, and 8 bases lay outside the gene matches.

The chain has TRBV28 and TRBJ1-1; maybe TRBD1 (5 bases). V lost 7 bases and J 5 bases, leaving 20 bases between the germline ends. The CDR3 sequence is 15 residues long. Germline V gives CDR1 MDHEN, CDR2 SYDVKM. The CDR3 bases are TGTGCCAGCACGGGGAGTGGGGGGGGAGGTACTGAAGCTTTCTTT. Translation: CASTGSGGGGTEAFF.

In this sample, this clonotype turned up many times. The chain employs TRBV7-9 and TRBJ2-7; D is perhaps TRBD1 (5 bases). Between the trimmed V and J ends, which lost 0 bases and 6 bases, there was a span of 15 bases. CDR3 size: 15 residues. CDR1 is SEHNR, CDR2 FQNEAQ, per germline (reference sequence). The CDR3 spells CASSLAGWGSREQYF. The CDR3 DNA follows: TGTGCCAGCAGCTTAGCAGGATGGGGCTCTCGCGAGCAGTACTTC.

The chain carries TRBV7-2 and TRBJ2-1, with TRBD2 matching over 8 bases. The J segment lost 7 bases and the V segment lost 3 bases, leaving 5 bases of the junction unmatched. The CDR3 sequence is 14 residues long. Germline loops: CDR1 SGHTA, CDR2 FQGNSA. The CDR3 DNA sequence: TGTGCCAGCAGCTTCCCCGGGGGGGGTAATGAGCAGTTCTTC. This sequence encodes CASSFPGGGNEQFF.